This T cell receptor (beta chain) originates from a study of CD8 T cells in Susac syndrome. Study results and caveats: Acknowledgment was made by the study that its TCR sequencing and HLA analysis involved a relatively small number of individuals.

Points on this clonotype: What it binds is not known.

V lost 2 bases to trimming and J lost 5 bases; unmatched junction nucleotides: 5. Germline CDR1 is SGHDT and CDR2 is YYEEEE. This CDR3 spans 14 amino acids. An amount of RNA that ranged from about 0.45 to 1 ug was reverse transcribed with random hexamers. Amplification of the TCR beta CDR3 was carried out by immunoSEQ multiplex PCR, which spanned a total of 54 Vbeta and 13 Jbeta segments. In TCRdb, the immunoSEQ multiplex PCR reads were re-called with MiXCR into one record per CDR3 protein. This table holds about 89,000 distinct CDR3 sequences, 80% to 95% found once. Controls comprised healthy donors matched for age and sex.

The sample comprised CD8+ T cells from PBMCs. The receptor was isolated from a human donor in good health. The chain uses TRBV5-6 and TRBJ2-7; 9 nucleotides agree with TRBD1. The CDR3 DNA is TGTGCCAGCAGCTTTGGACAGGGGCTCGACGAGCAGTACTTC. It translates to CASSFGQGLDEQYF.